The 30 T cell receptor beta chains reported below all come from one sample, sequenced in a study. The assay was immunoSEQ multiplex PCR, and TCRdb's table has in-frame clones only and misses some. The table lists under 65,000 clones, about 92% of them singletons, with roughly 10% in the top ten. Sequencing input: PBMCs. The receptor source for this set is a man aged 35 to 55 with rheumatoid arthritis.

There are a few counts of this clone. The chain joins TRBV3-1 (or the pseudogene TRBV3-2) to TRBJ1-1; D is unresolved. The CDR3 extends over 13 amino acids. Trimming removed 4 bases at V and 0 bases at J, with 6 bases between. Germline CDR1 LGHDT, CDR2 YNNKEL (reference sequence). The CDR3 reads CASSPTLNTEAFF. As DNA, the CDR3 is TGTGCCAGCAGCCCGACCTTGAACACTGAAGCTTTCTTT.

This chain connects TRBV3-1 (or the pseudogene TRBV3-2) to TRBJ2-1; D is undetermined. Trimming pared 0 bases from V and 9 bases from J, leaving 12 bases between. The length of the CDR3 is 14 residues. Germline loops: CDR1 LGHDT, CDR2 YNNKEL (reference sequence). The CDR3 here is CASSQEATTGEQFF. The CDR3 coding sequence is TGTGCCAGCAGCCAAGAGGCGACCACTGGTGAGCAGTTCTTC.

The CDR3 region has the DNA TGTGCCAGCAAGGCGGACCCCTTCTCTGGAAACACCATATATTTT. Its protein is CASKADPFSGNTIYF. J is TRBJ1-3 and V is TRBV2; D remains unclear. Trimming removed 7 bases from V and 0 bases from J, with 13 bases in between. Per the germline V gene, CDR1 is SNHLY and CDR2 is FYNNEI. The CDR3 contains 15 residues.

This rearrangement joins TRBV18 to TRBJ2-7; tentatively, D is TRBD1 (6 bases). Trimming cost V 4 bases and J 0 bases, with 10 bases left between them. The germline V gene encodes CDR1 KGHSH and CDR2 LQKENI. This CDR3 is built from 14 residues. The CDR3 DNA reads as TGTGCCAGCTCACGCAGACAGGACTCCTACGAGCAGTACTTC. Amino acid sequence: CASSRRQDSYEQYF. The full variable domain, rest sourced from reference TRBV18 and TRBJ2-7, is NAGVMQNPRHLVRRRGQEARLRCSPMKGHSHVYWYRQLPEEGLKFMVYLQKENIIDESGMPKERFSAEFPKEGPSILRIQQVVRGDSAAYFCASSRRQDSYEQYFGPGTRLTVT.

The rearrangement links TRBV5-8 to TRBJ1-5; no firm D call. The germline V gene has CDR1 SGHTS and CDR2 YDEGEE. This CDR3 has 15 amino acids. Trimming pared 5 bases from V and 0 bases from J, leaving 12 bases between. The CDR3 reads CASRRFRNSNQPQHF. The CDR3, as DNA: TGTGCCAGCAGACGGTTCAGGAATAGCAATCAGCCCCAGCATTTT.

J is TRBJ2-7 and V is TRBV14; TRBD1 matches 9 bases. Germline loops: CDR1 SGHDN, CDR2 FVKESK. Losses at the gene ends were 1 base for V and 4 bases for J; bases not matched to a gene: 5. The CDR3 has 15 residues. The CDR3 here is CASSQAWTGAYEQYF. CDR3 coding DNA: TGTGCCAGCAGCCAAGCTTGGACAGGGGCTTACGAGCAGTACTTC.

This chain joins TRBV14 and TRBJ2-7; D is unresolved. The CDR3 length is 13 residues. Germline assignment: CDR1 SGHDN and CDR2 FVKESK. Trimming took off 4 bases at V and 4 bases at J, with 11 bases between the two ends. The CDR3 sequence is CASSRIRAYEQYF. Written as DNA, the CDR3 is TGTGCCAGCAGCCGTATCCGGGCATACGAGCAGTACTTC.

The gene calls are TRBV11-1 and TRBJ2-5; 8 positions agree with TRBD2. The CDR3 is 14 amino acids. The germline gives CDR1 SGHAT, CDR2 FQDESV (reference sequence). After removal of 5 bases from V and 4 bases from J, the junction contained 6 bases not matched to a gene. The CDR3 here is CASSPRTSRETQYF. The CDR3 DNA reads TGTGCCAGCAGCCCCAGGACTAGCAGAGAGACCCAGTACTTC. The whole variable domain, remainder taken from reference TRBV11-1 and TRBJ2-5, is EAEVAQSPRYKITEKSQAVAFWCDPISGHATLYWYRQILGQGPELLVQFQDESVVDDSQLPKDRFSAERLKGVDSTLKIQPAELGDSAMYLCASSPRTSRETQYFGPGTRLLVL.

This chain uses TRBV3-1 (or the pseudogene TRBV3-2) with TRBJ2-3; 12 bases fit TRBD2. J lost 6 bases, V lost 4 bases, and 5 bases had no gene match. CDR3 size: 15 residues. Germline-derived CDR1 and CDR2 are LGHDT and YNNKEL (reference sequence). CDR3 loop: CASSLLLAGGDTQYF. The DNA for the CDR3 is TGTGCCAGCAGCCTATTACTAGCGGGGGGCGATACGCAGTATTTT.

V usage is TRBV9 and J usage is TRBJ2-1; 8 nucleotides line up with TRBD1. The germline V gene has CDR1 SGDLS and CDR2 YYNGEE. V lost 4 bases and J lost 4; bases outside the gene matches: 7. The CDR3 is 15 residues long. CDR3 region: CASSKQGVLYNEQFF. CDR3 DNA sequence: TGTGCCAGCAGCAAACAGGGGGTGTTGTACAATGAGCAGTTCTTC. The variable domain in full, completed from reference TRBV9 and TRBJ2-1, reads DSGVTQTPKHLITATGQRVTLRCSPRSGDLSVYWYQQSLDQGLQFLIQYYNGEERAKGNILERFSAQQFPDLHSELNLSSLELGDSALYFCASSKQGVLYNEQFFGPGTRLTVL.

The V gene is TRBV6-6, the J gene TRBJ1-3; D not resolved. This CDR3 comprises 13 residues. The germline CDR1 and CDR2 sequences are MNHNY and SVGAGI (reference sequence). The V gene lost 6 bases and the J gene lost 0 bases, with 6 bases spanning the gap. For the CDR3, the DNA is TGTGCCAGCAGAGGAGGCTCTGGAAACACCATATATTTT. Translating it yields CASRGGSGNTIYF.

The chain employs TRBV10-3 and TRBJ1-6; D not resolved. The CDR3 is made up of 13 amino acids. Germline V gene data show CDR1 as ENHRY and CDR2 as SYGVKD. With 7 bases removed from V and 9 bases from J, the gap between germline ends came to 13 bases. CDR3 sequence reads: CAINLDSGSPLHF. CDR3 nucleotide sequence: TGTGCCATCAATTTGGATTCTGGTTCACCCCTCCACTTT.

V gene TRBV7-8 combines with J gene TRBJ1-1; D is perhaps TRBD1 (6 bases). This CDR3 contains 14 residues. V lost 7 bases and J 4 bases, leaving 16 bases between the germline ends. The germline V gene encodes CDR1 SGHVS and CDR2 FQNEAQ. The CDR3 loop reads CASTPGGGITEAFF. In DNA form, the CDR3 reads TGTGCCAGCACCCCCGGAGGGGGAATCACTGAAGCTTTCTTT.

This clone was found once. The chain joins TRBV5-1 to TRBJ2-3; D tentatively fits TRBD1 or TRBD2 (5 bases each). The CDR3 contains 14 residues. The V and J ends lost 4 bases and 6 bases respectively, with 15 bases between them. The V gene's germline CDR1 is SGHRS and CDR2 YFSETQ. The CDR3 DNA sequence: TGCGCCAGCAGCCTAGACAGCGGACGGGATACGCAGTATTTT. Protein: CASSLDSGRDTQYF.

The chain is built from TRBV28 and TRBJ1-1; the D is unclear. The CDR3 spans 12 residues. The V gene's germline CDR1 is MDHEN and CDR2 SYDVKM. The V end was cut by 3 bases, the J end by 5 bases, with 7 bases between. CDR3 region: CASSFEVTEAFF. CDR3 nucleotides: TGTGCCAGCAGTTTCGAGGTAACTGAAGCTTTCTTT.

This clone has just one count. The chain couples TRBV4-1 to TRBJ1-2, with D unresolved. Germline-derived CDR1 and CDR2 are MGHRA and YSYEKL. CDR3 length: 15 residues. With 4 bases removed from V and 3 bases from J, the gap between germline ends came to 15 bases. The CDR3 nucleotides are TGCGCCAGCAGCCGAATCGGGTCGTACGACTATGGCTACACCTTC. Residues: CASSRIGSYDYGYTF.

The rearrangement links TRBV5-1 to TRBJ1-4; no clear D. The length of the CDR3 is 13 residues. Trimming shortened V by 4 bases and J by 7 bases, and 11 bases separated the two germline ends. The germline V gene has CDR1 SGHRS and CDR2 YFSETQ. CDR3 DNA sequence: TGCGCCAGCAGCCGAGAAATAGGTGAAAAACTGTTTTTT. The encoded protein is CASSREIGEKLFF.

The chain has TRBV6-5 and TRBJ2-2; 10 bases are a match to TRBD1. CDR1 and CDR2 from the germline V gene are MNHEY and SVGAGI. The CDR3 sequence is 14 residues long. Trimming removed 6 bases from V and 6 bases from J; junction bases left unmatched: 4. Written as DNA, the CDR3 is TGTGCCAGCAGCCGACAGGGGGCCCCCGGGGAGCTGTTTTTT. It is translated as CASSRQGAPGELFF.

The CDR3 spells CASRSFDTLYEQYF. The CDR3 nucleotides are TGTGCCAGCAGGTCATTTGACACCCTCTACGAGCAGTACTTC. J is TRBJ2-7 and V is TRBV28; D not certain. The V gene's germline CDR1 is MDHEN and CDR2 SYDVKM. V lost 6 bases and J lost 3, with 15 bases in between. The CDR3 spans 14 residues.

This sequence joins TRBV19 and TRBJ1-2; D remains unclear. This CDR3 contains 13 residues. Germline CDR1 reads LNHDA; CDR2 reads SQIVND (reference sequence). The ends were cut back, 9 bases at V and 3 bases at J, with 14 bases in the middle. The chain's CDR3 is CASGRFVDYGYTF. The CDR3 bases are TGTGCCAGCGGACGGTTCGTTGACTATGGCTACACCTTC.

The chain joins TRBV7-8 to TRBJ1-5; TRBD1 is a possible D gene (6 bases). The CDR3 spans 14 residues. Germline V gives CDR1 SGHVS, CDR2 FQNEAQ. The V gene lost 0 bases and the J gene lost 5 bases, with 8 bases spanning the gap. CDR3: CASSLAGGDQPQHF. In nucleotides, the CDR3 is TGTGCCAGCAGCTTAGCAGGGGGAGATCAGCCCCAGCATTTT.

The chain joins TRBV2 to TRBJ2-7; D is possibly TRBD1 (6 bases). This CDR3 spans 13 amino acids. The V end lost 7 bases, the J end lost 4 bases, and 14 bases lay between the germline ends. Germline V gene data show CDR1 as SNHLY and CDR2 as FYNNEI. CDR3 sequence reads: CASIPDRGYEQYF. As DNA, the CDR3 is TGTGCCAGCATTCCGGACAGAGGGTACGAGCAGTACTTC.

J is TRBJ2-1 and V is TRBV14, with 12 bases matching TRBD2. This CDR3 region has 18 residues. With V trimmed by 1 base and J by 4 bases, 8 bases remained unmatched. Germline CDR1 is SGHDN and CDR2 is FVKESK. The chain's CDR3 is CASSQALGTSGLYNEQFF. CDR3 DNA sequence: TGTGCCAGCAGCCAAGCGCTGGGGACTAGCGGGCTGTACAATGAGCAGTTCTTC. Looking up the rest from reference TRBV14 and TRBJ2-1 gives the full variable domain: EAGVTQFPSHSVIEKGQTVTLRCDPISGHDNLYWYRRVMGKEIKFLLHFVKESKQDESGMPNNRFLAERTGGTYSTLKVQPAELEDSGVYFCASSQALGTSGLYNEQFFGPGTRLTVL.

The chain recombines TRBV30 with TRBJ2-5; the match to TRBD1 covers 7 bases. Germline CDR1 GTSNPN, CDR2 SVGIG (reference sequence). The CDR3 covers 12 residues. Unmatched junction bases numbered 3, after V lost 4 bases and J lost 4 bases. CDR3 DNA: TGTGCCTGGAATCGGGACAGAGAGACCCAGTACTTC. It specifies CAWNRDRETQYF.

The chain is built from TRBV5-1 and TRBJ2-7; 9 bases are shared with TRBD2. CDR1 SGHRS and CDR2 YFSETQ come from the germline V gene. The trim removed 0 bases at V and 0 bases at J, leaving 4 bases unmatched. The CDR3 length is 16 residues. The CDR3 spells CASSLGAGGFSYEQYF. CDR3 coding DNA: TGCGCCAGCAGCTTGGGAGCGGGGGGCTTCTCCTACGAGCAGTACTTC. Using reference TRBV5-1 and TRBJ2-7 for the parts outside the CDR3, the full variable domain is KAGVTQTPRYLIKTRGQQVTLSCSPISGHRSVSWYQQTPGQGLQFLFEYFSETQRNKGNFPGRFSGRQFSNSRSEMNVSTLELGDSALYLCASSLGAGGFSYEQYFGPGTRLTVT.

The rearrangement joins TRBV18 to TRBJ2-7, with D perhaps TRBD1 (6 bases). Germline loops: CDR1 KGHSH, CDR2 LQKENI. The CDR3 runs to 12 residues. V shed 6 bases and J shed 4 bases, with 10 bases lying between them. The CDR3 loop reads CASSLGQYEQYF. The CDR3 coding sequence is TGTGCCAGCTCTCTTGGACAGTACGAGCAGTACTTC.

Details on this clone: The junction departs from the called germline gene at one end, perhaps through a read error. The chain links TRBV2 to TRBJ1-2, with a possible D match to TRBD1 (5 bases). Germline CDR1 and CDR2: SNHLY and FYNNEI. There are 15 residues in the CDR3. CDR3 region: CASRPGTVPNYGYTF. In DNA, the CDR3 is TGTGCCAGCAGACCCGGGACCGTTCCTAATTATGGCTACACCTTC.

The V gene is TRBV6-6, the J gene TRBJ1-3; D possibly corresponds to TRBD1 (6 bases). In germline, CDR1 is MNHNY, CDR2 SVGAGI (reference sequence). The ends were cut back, 6 bases at V and 0 bases at J, with 27 bases in the middle. The CDR3 contains 20 residues. In nucleotides, the CDR3 is TGTGCCAGCAGCGAGCTCCCCGTCCGACAGGTTCCGAGCTCTGGAAACACCATATATTTT. It specifies CASSELPVRQVPSSGNTIYF.

The V call is TRBV28, the J call TRBJ2-3, with 8 bases identical to TRBD2. Germline lookup yields CDR1 MDHEN and CDR2 SYDVKM. The CDR3 is 15 amino acids. V was clipped by 6 bases and J by 4 bases; unmatched bases: 9. The CDR3 reads CASSPSGWGADTQYF. The CDR3, as DNA: TGTGCCAGCAGCCCTAGCGGGTGGGGGGCAGATACGCAGTATTTT. The variable domain in full, with the rest retrieved from reference TRBV28 and TRBJ2-3, is DVKVTQSSRYLVKRTGEKVFLECVQDMDHENMFWYRQDPGLGLRLIYFSYDVKMKEKGDIPEGYSVSREKKERFSLILESASTNQTSMYLCASSPSGWGADTQYFGPGTRLTVL.

The chain recombines TRBV6-2 or TRBV6-3 with TRBJ1-5; D ambiguous. Germline values: CDR1 MNHEY, CDR2 SVGEGT. V lost 2 bases to trimming and J lost 1 base, with 15 bases between them. CDR3 length equals 17 residues. This chain's CDR3 is CASSYEGSGRSNQPQHF. The CDR3 coding sequence is TGTGCCAGCAGTTACGAAGGTTCGGGAAGGAGCAATCAGCCCCAGCATTTT.